A selection of T cell receptor beta chains follows, all from one sample in a study of cytomegalovirus exposure and HLA in healthy donors. The data were produced by immunoSEQ multiplex PCR, yet TCRdb's version contains in-frame clones alone and is incomplete. This repertoire shows about 110,000 clones, about 70% found once; its top ten account for roughly 2.6%. Sequencing was carried out using PBMCs. The receptors originated from a man aged 50 to 59 in good health and CMV-seropositive. Each CDR3 is given with its conserved first and last residue. D genes are given only for firm matches. For some rows the clone size is stated as once, few or many, or as a class when expanded; others skip it.

abundance: NA; j_gene: TRBJ1-1; v_gene: TRBV30; d_gene: TRBD1; CDR3aa: CASQPIFGQGNTEAFF; CDR3nt: TGTGCCTCCCAACCTATTTTTGGACAGGGGAACACTGAAGCTTTCTTT
abundance: NA; j_gene: TRBJ2-1; v_gene: TRBV10-1; d_gene: TRBD1; CDR3aa: CASSARQGGWNEQFF; CDR3nt: TGCGCCAGCAGTGCTCGACAGGGGGGTTGGAATGAGCAGTTCTTC
abundance: NA; j_gene: TRBJ2-7; v_gene: TRBV5-4; d_gene: TRBD1; CDR3aa: CASSSKDRGSYEQYF; CDR3nt: TGTGCCAGCAGCTCGAAGGACAGGGGAAGCTACGAGCAGTACTTC
abundance: NA; j_gene: TRBJ1-1; v_gene: TRBV5-1; d_gene: NA; CDR3aa: CASSGAHEAFF; CDR3nt: TGCGCCAGCAGCGGAGCCCATGAAGCTTTCTTT
abundance: NA; j_gene: TRBJ2-5; v_gene: TRBV29-1; d_gene: NA; CDR3aa: CSVEYTGLRETQYF; CDR3nt: TGCAGCGTTGAATACACAGGGTTGCGAGAGACCCAGTACTTC
abundance: few; j_gene: TRBJ1-4; v_gene: TRBV6-1; d_gene: NA; CDR3aa: CASRRGGTNEKLFF; CDR3nt: TGTGCCAGCAGGAGAGGGGGAACTAATGAAAAACTGTTTTTT
abundance: few; j_gene: TRBJ2-4; v_gene: TRBV5-1; d_gene: TRBD2; CDR3aa: CASSLVRLAGGPLAKNIQYF; CDR3nt: TGCGCCAGCAGCTTGGTAAGACTAGCGGGAGGTCCTTTAGCCAAAAACATTCAGTACTTC
abundance: many; j_gene: TRBJ1-5; v_gene: TRBV5-1; d_gene: NA; CDR3aa: CASSFDSLNQPQHF; CDR3nt: TGCGCCAGCAGCTTTGACAGTCTCAATCAGCCCCAGCATTTT
abundance: once; j_gene: TRBJ2-6; v_gene: TRBV5-1; d_gene: TRBD1; CDR3aa: CASSLETGGGANVLTF; CDR3nt: TGCGCCAGCAGCTTGGAGACAGGGGGTGGGGCCAACGTCCTGACTTTC
abundance: once; j_gene: TRBJ1-2; v_gene: TRBV15; d_gene: NA; CDR3aa: CATSVGAGYGYTF; CDR3nt: TGTGCCACCAGTGTGGGGGCTGGGTATGGCTACACCTTC
abundance: NA; j_gene: TRBJ2-1; v_gene: TRBV5-1; d_gene: NA; CDR3aa: CASSRGWRNEQFF; CDR3nt: TGCGCCAGCAGTCGCGGGTGGCGAAATGAGCAGTTCTTC
abundance: NA; j_gene: TRBJ2-5; v_gene: TRBV5-6; d_gene: TRBD2; CDR3aa: CASSPVGTGGRTKETQYF; CDR3nt: TGTGCCAGCAGCCCCGTGGGGACGGGGGGTAGGACAAAAGAGACCCAGTACTTC
abundance: NA; j_gene: TRBJ1-4; v_gene: TRBV27; d_gene: NA; CDR3aa: CASSPDRLTNEKLFF; CDR3nt: TGTGCCAGCAGTCCTGACAGGTTAACTAACGAAAAACTGTTTTTT
abundance: NA; j_gene: TRBJ2-7; v_gene: TRBV23-1; d_gene: TRBD1; CDR3aa: CASSRDRGEYEQYF; CDR3nt: TGCGCCAGCAGTAGGGACAGGGGTGAGTACGAGCAGTACTTC
abundance: NA; j_gene: TRBJ2-5; v_gene: TRBV9; d_gene: TRBD1; CDR3aa: CASSVEIGTAQETQYF; CDR3nt: TGTGCCAGCAGCGTAGAGATTGGGACAGCCCAAGAGACCCAGTACTTC
abundance: NA; j_gene: TRBJ2-1; v_gene: TRBV5-4; d_gene: NA; CDR3aa: CASSLPNNEQFF; CDR3nt: TGTGCCAGCAGCTTGCCCAACAATGAGCAGTTCTTC